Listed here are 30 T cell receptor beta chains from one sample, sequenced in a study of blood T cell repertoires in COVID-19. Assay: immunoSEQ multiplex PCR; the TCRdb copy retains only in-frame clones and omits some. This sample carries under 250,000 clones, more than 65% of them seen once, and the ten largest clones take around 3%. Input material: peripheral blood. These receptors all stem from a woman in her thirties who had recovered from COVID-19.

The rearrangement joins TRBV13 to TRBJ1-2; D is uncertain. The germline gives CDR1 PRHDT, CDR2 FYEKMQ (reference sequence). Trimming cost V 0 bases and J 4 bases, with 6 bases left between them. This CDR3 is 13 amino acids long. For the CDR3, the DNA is TGTGCCAGCAGCTTAGGGCAGGCCTATGGCTACACCTTC. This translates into CASSLGQAYGYTF.

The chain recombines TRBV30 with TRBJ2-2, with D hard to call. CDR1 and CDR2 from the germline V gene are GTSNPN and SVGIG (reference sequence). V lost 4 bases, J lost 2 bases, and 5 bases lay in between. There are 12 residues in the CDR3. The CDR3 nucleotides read TGTGCCTGGACCGGTAACACCGGGGAGCTGTTTTTT. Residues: CAWTGNTGELFF. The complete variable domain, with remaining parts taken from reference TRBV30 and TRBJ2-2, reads SQTIHQWPATLVQPVGSPLSLECTVEGTSNPNLYWYRQAAGRGLQLLFYSVGIGQISSEVPQNLSASRPQDRQFILSSKKLLLSDSGFYLCAWTGNTGELFFGEGSRLTVL.

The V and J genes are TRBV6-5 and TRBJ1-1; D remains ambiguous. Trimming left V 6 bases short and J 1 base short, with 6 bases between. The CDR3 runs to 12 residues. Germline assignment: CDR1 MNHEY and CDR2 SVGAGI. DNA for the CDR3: TGTGCCAGCAGGTCGGGGAACACTGAAGCTTTCTTT. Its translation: CASRSGNTEAFF.

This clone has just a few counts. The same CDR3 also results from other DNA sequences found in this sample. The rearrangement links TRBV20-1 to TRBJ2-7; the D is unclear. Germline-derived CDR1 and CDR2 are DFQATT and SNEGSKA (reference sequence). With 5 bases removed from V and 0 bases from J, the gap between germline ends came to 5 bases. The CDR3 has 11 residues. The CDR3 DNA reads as TGCAGTGCTTGGGCCTCCTACGAGCAGTACTTC. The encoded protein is CSAWASYEQYF.

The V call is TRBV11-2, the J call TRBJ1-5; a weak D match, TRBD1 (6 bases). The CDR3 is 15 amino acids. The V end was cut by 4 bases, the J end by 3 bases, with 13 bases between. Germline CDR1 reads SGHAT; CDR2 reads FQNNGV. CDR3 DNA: TGTGCCAGCAGCTCCTACAGGGACGACAATCAGCCCCAGCATTTT. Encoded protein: CASSSYRDDNQPQHF.

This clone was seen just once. CDR3 DNA sequence: TGCGCCAGCAGCTTGTCTCCGGACGAGCAGTACTTC. The encoded protein is CASSLSPDEQYF. V gene TRBV5-1 combines with J gene TRBJ2-7; D uncertain. Germline V gene sequence: CDR1 SGHRS, CDR2 YFSETQ. The V end was cut by 1 base, the J end by 5 bases, with 7 bases between. The CDR3 sequence is 12 residues long.

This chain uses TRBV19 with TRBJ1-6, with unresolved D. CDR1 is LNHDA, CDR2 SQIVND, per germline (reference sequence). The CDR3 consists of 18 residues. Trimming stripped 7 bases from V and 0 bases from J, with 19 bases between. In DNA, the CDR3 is TGTGCCAGTACCCCGGGTCCTAAGGAGGTCTCCTATAATTCACCCCTCCACTTT. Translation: CASTPGPKEVSYNSPLHF.

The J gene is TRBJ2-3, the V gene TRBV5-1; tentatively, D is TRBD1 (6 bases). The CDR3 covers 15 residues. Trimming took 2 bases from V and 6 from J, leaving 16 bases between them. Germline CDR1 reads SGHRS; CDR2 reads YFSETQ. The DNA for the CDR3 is TGCGCCAGCAGCTTAGCAGGGGCCACAGAGGATACGCAGTATTTT. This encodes CASSLAGATEDTQYF.

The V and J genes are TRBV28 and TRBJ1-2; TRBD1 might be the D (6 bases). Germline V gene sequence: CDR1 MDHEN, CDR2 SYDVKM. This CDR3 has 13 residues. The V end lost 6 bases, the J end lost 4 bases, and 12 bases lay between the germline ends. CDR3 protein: CASSSGVSYGYTF. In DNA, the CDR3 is TGTGCCAGCAGCTCAGGGGTCAGCTATGGCTACACCTTC.

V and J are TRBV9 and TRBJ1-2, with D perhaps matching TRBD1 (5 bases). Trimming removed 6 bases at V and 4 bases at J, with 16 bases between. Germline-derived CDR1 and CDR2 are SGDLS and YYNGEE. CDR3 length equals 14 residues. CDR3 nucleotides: TGTGCCAGCACCCAGGGAGGGGACGGCTATGGCTACACCTTC. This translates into CASTQGGDGYGYTF.

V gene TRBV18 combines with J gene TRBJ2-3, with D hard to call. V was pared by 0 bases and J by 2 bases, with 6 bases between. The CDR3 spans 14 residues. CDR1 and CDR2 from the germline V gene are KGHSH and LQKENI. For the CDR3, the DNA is TGTGCCAGCTCACCACCGGGCTTCACAGATACGCAGTATTTT. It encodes CASSPPGFTDTQYF.

CDR3 in amino acids: CASSGQGLQPQHF. Written as DNA, the CDR3 is TGTGCCAGCAGCGGACAGGGATTACAGCCCCAGCATTTT. V is TRBV6-6 and J is TRBJ1-5, with 8 positions matching TRBD1. The CDR3 extends over 13 amino acids. Germline V lookup: CDR1 MNHNY, CDR2 SVGAGI (reference sequence). V lost 6 bases, J lost 7 bases, and 5 bases stayed unmatched.

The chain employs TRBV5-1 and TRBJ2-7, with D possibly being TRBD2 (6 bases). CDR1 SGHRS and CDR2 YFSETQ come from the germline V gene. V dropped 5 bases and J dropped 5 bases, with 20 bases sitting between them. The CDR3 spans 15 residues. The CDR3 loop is CASRSEGNQINEQYF. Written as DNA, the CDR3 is TGCGCCAGCAGATCGGAGGGAAATCAGATCAACGAGCAGTACTTC.

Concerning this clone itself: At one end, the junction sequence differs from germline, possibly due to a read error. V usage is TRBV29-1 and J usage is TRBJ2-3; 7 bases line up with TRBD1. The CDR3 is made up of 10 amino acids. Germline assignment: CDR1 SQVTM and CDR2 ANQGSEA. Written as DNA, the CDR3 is TGCAGCGTCCGGGACAGCGCGCAGTGTTTT. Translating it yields CSVRDSAQCF.

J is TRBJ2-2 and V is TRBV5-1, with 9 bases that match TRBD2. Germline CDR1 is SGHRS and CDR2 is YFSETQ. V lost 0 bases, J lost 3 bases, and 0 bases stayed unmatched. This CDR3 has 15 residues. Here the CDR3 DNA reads TGCGCCAGCAGCTTGGGACTAGCGGACACCGGGGAGCTGTTTTTT. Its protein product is CASSLGLADTGELFF.

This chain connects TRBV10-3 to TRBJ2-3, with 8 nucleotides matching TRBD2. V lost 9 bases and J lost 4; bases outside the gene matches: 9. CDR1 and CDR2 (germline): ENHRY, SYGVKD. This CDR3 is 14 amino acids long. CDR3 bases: TGTGCCATTTCAAGCGGGAGTGCCGCAGATACGCAGTATTTT. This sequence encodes CAISSGSAADTQYF.

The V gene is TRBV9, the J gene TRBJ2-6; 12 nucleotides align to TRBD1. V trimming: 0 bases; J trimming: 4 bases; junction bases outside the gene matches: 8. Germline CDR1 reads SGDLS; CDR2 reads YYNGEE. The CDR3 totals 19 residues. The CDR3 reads CASSVGLGQGAKGANVLTF. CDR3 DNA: TGTGCCAGCAGCGTAGGATTGGGACAGGGGGCGAAGGGGGCCAACGTCCTGACTTTC.

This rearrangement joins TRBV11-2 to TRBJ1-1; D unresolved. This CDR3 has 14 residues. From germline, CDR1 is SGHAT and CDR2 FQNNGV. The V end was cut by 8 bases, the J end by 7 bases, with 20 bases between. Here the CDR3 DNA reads TGTGCCAGCCGGACTGTCCGTGAGAGGTTTGAAGCTTTCTTT. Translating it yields CASRTVRERFEAFF.

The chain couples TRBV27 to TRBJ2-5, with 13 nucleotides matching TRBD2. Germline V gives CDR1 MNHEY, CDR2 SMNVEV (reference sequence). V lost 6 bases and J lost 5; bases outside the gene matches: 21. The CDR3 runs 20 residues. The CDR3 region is CASRRPPPGLAGSGGETQYF. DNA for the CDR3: TGTGCCAGCAGGCGACCTCCTCCGGGACTAGCGGGATCAGGGGGGGAGACCCAGTACTTC.

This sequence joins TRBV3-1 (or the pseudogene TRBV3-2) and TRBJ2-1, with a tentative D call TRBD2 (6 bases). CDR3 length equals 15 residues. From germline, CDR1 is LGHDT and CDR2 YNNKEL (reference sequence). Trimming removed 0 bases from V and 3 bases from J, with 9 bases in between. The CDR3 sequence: CASSQDSGSYNEQFF. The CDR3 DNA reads TGTGCCAGCAGCCAAGATAGCGGAAGCTACAATGAGCAGTTCTTC.

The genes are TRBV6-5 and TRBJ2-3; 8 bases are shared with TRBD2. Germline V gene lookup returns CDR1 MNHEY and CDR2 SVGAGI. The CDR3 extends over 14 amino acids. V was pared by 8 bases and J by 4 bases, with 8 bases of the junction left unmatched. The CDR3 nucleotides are TGTGCCAGCCTCAGCGGGAGAACGTCAGATACGCAGTATTTT. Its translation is CASLSGRTSDTQYF.

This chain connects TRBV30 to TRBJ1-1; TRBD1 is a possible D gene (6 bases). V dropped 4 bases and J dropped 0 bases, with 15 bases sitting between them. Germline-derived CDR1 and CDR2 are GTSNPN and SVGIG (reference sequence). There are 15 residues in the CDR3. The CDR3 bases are TGTGCCTGGAAACGGACAGCCGGTATGAACACTGAAGCTTTCTTT. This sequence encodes CAWKRTAGMNTEAFF.

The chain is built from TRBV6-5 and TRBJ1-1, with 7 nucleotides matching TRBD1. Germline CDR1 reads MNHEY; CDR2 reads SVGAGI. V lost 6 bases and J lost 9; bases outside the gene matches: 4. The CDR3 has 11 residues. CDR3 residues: CASRTTGQAFF. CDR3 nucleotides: TGTGCCAGCAGGACGACAGGGCAAGCTTTCTTT.

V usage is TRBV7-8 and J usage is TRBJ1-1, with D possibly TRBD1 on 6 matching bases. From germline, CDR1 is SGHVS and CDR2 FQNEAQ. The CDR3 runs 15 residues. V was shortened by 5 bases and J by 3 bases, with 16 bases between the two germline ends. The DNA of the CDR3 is TGTGCCAGCAGCCCGTCTACAGGGTGGTACACTGAAGCTTTCTTT. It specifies CASSPSTGWYTEAFF. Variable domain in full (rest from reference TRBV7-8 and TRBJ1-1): GAGVSQSPRYKVAKRGQDVALRCDPISGHVSLFWYQQALGQGPEFLTYFQNEAQLDKSGLPSDRFFAERPEGSVSTLKIQRTQQEDSAVYLCASSPSTGWYTEAFFGQGTRLTVV.

CDR3 sequence: CASSQDKGTGYGYTF. CDR3 coding DNA: TGCGCCAGCAGCCAAGATAAGGGTACAGGCTATGGCTACACCTTC. The V and J genes are TRBV4-1 and TRBJ1-2, with D possibly matching TRBD1 (5 bases). Trimming shortened V by 0 bases and J by 4 bases, and 12 bases separated the two germline ends. The CDR3 runs to 15 residues. Per the germline V gene, CDR1 is MGHRA and CDR2 is YSYEKL.

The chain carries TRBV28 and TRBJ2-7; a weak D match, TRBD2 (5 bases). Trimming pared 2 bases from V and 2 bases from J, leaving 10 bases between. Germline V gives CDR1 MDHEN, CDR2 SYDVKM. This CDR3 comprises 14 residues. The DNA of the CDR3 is TGTGCCAGCAGTTTAATCGGACTCACCTACGAGCAGTACTTC. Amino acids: CASSLIGLTYEQYF. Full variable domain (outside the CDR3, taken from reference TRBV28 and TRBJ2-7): DVKVTQSSRYLVKRTGEKVFLECVQDMDHENMFWYRQDPGLGLRLIYFSYDVKMKEKGDIPEGYSVSREKKERFSLILESASTNQTSMYLCASSLIGLTYEQYFGPGTRLTVT.

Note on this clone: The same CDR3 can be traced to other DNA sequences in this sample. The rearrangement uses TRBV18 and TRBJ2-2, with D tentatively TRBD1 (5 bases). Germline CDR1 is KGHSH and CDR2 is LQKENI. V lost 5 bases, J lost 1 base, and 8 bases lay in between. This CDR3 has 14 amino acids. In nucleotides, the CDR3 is TGTGCCAGCTCATCCACAGGGAACACCGGGGAGCTGTTTTTT. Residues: CASSSTGNTGELFF.

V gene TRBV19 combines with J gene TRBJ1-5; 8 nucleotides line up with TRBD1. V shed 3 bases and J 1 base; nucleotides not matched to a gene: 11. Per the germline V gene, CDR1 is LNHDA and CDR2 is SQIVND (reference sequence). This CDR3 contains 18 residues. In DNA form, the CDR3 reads TGTGCCAGTAGTATCGATAGGACAGGGCCCGCGAGCAATCAGCCCCAGCATTTT. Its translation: CASSIDRTGPASNQPQHF.

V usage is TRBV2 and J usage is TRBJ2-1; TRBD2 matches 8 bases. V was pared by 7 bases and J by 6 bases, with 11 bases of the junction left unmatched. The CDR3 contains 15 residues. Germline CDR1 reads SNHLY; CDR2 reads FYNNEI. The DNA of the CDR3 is TGTGCCAGCATTGGAGCGGGAGTGGGGAGCAATGAGCAGTTCTTC. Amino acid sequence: CASIGAGVGSNEQFF.

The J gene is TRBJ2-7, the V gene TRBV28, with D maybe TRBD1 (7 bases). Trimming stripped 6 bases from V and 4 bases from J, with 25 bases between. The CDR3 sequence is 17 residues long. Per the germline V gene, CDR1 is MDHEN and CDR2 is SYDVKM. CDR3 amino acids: CASSRPGPGQGGYEQYF. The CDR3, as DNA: TGTGCCAGCAGCCGCCCCGGACCCGGGCAGGGGGGATACGAGCAGTACTTC.